This record covers a single T cell receptor (beta chain). Its antigen remains unidentified. This specimen belongs to a study of T cells expressing NK-cell markers. From the 5' RACE reads, TCRdb lists one entry per CDR3 protein and no DNA. The sample data list about 260,000 distinct CDR3 sequences. This CDR3 comprises 15 residues. Looked up from germline, CDR1 is DFQATT and CDR2 is SNEGSKA (reference sequence). The study's findings and limits: Uncertainty persisted over the HCMV specificity of expanded NKG2C+ T cell clones. The CD3+CD56-NKG2C+ fraction was also led by these clonotypes in several donors.

The sequence was obtained from a man aged 18 to 30 in good health. Sequencing used blood T cells: a sorted CD56 or NKG2C T cell subset, CD4+ or CD8+ T cells, or bulk PBMC T cells (not recorded which). The chain has TRBV20-1 and TRBJ2-2; checking the TCRdb D call of TRBD1 is not possible without DNA. CDR3 amino acids: CSARQTGWGSGELFF.